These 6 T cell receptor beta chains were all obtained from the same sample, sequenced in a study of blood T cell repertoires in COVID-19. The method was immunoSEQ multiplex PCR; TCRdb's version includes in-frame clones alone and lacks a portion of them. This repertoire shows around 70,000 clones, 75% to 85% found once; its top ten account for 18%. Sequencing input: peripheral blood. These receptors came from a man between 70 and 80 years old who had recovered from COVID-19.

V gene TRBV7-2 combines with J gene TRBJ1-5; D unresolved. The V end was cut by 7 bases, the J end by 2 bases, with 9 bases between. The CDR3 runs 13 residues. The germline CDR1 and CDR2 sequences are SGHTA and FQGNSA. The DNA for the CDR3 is TGTGCCAGCACCCGGAGCGGCAATCAGCCCCAGCATTTT. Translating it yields CASTRSGNQPQHF.

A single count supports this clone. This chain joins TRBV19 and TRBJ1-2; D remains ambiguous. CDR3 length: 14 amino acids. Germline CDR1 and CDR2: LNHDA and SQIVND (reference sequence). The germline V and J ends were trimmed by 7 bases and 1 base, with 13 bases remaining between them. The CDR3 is CASNSPTLNYGYTF. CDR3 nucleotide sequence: TGTGCCAGTAATAGCCCTACACTTAACTATGGCTACACCTTC.

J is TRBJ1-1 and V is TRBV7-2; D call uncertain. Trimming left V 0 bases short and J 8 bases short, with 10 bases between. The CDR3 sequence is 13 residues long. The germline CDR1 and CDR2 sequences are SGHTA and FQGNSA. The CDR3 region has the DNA TGTGCCAGCAGCTTAGCGGGAGACGGGGAAGCTTTCTTT. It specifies CASSLAGDGEAFF.

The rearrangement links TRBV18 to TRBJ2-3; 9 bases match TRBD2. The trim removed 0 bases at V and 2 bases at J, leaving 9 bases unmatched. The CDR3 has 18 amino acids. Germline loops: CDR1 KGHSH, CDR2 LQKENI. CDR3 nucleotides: TGTGCCAGCTCACCACCCCGGAGCGGGGGGCAATACACAGATACGCAGTATTTT. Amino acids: CASSPPRSGGQYTDTQYF.

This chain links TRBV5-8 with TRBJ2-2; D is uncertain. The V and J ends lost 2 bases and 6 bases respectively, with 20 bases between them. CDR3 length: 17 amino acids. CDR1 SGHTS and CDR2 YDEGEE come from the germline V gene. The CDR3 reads CASSLRRWSGLPGELFF. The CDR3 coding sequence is TGTGCCAGCAGCTTACGACGTTGGTCAGGCCTGCCCGGGGAGCTGTTTTTT.

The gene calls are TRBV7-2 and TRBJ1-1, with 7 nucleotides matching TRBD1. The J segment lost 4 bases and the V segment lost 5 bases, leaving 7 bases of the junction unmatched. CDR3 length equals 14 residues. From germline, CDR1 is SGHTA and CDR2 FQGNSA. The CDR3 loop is CASSPATGATEAFF. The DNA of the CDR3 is TGTGCCAGCAGCCCCGCTACAGGGGCCACTGAAGCTTTCTTT.